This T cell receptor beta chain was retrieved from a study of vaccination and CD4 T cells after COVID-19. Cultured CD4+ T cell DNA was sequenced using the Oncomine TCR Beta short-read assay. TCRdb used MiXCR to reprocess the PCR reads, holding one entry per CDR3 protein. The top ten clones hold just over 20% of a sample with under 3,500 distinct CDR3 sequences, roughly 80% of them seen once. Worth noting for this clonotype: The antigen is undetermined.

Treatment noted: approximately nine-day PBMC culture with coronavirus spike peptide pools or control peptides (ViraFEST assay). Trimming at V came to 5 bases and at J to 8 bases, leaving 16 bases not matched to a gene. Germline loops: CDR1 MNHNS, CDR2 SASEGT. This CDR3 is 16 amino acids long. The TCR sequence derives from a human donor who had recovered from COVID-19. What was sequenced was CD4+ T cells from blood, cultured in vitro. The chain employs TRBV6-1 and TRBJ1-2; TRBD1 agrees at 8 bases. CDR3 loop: CASSKDRGATLEGYTF. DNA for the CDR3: TGTGCCAGCAGTAAAGACAGGGGCGCAACCCTTGAAGGCTACACCTTC.